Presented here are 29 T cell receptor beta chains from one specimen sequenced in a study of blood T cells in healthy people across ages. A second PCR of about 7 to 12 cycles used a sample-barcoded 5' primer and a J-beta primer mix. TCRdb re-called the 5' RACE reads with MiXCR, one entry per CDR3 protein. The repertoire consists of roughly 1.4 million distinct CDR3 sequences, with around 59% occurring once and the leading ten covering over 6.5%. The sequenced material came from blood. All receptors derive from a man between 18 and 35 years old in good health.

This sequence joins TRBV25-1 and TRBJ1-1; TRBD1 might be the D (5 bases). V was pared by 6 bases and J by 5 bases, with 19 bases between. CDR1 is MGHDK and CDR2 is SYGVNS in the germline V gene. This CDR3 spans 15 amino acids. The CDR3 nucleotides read TGTGCCAGCAGCAGTACCCTAAACGCAGGGACTGAAGCTTTCTTT. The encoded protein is CASSSTLNAGTEAFF.

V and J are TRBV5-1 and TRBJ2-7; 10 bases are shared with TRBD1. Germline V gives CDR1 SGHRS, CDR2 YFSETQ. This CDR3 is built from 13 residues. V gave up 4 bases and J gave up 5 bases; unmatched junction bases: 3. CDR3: CASSGGQGHEQYF. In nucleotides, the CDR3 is TGCGCCAGCAGCGGGGGACAGGGGCACGAGCAGTACTTC.

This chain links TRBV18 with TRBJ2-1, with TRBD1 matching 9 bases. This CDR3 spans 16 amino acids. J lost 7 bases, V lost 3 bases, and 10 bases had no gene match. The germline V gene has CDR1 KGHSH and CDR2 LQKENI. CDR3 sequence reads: CASSPLGTGNFNEQFF. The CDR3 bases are TGTGCCAGCTCACCGCTTGGGACAGGGAATTTTAATGAGCAGTTCTTC.

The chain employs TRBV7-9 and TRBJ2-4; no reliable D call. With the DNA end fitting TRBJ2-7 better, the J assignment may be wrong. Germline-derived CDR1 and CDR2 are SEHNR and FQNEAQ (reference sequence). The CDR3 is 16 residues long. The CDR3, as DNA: TGTGCCAGCAGCGGCAGTCTGCTGCATCTCTCCTACGAGCAGTACTTC. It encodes CASSGSLLHLSYEQYF.

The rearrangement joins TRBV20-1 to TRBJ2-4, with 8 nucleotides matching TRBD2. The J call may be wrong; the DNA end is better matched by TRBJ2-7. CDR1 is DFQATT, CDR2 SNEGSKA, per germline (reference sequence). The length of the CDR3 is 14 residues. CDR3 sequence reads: CSANPGGGFYEQYF. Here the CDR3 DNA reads TGCAGTGCTAACCCCGGGGGGGGGTTCTACGAGCAGTACTTC.

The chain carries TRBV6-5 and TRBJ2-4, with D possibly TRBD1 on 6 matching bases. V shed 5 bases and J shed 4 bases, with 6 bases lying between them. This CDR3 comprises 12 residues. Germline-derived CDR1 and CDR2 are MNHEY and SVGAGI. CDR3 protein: CASSQGKNIQYF. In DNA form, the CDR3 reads TGTGCCAGCAGTCAGGGGAAAAACATTCAGTACTTC.

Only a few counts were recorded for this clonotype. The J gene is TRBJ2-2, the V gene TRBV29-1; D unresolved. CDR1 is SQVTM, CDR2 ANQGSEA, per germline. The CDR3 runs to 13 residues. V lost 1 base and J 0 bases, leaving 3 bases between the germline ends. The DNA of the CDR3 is TGCAGCGTTGAAGTCCCGAACACCGGGGAGCTGTTTTTT. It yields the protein CSVEVPNTGELFF.

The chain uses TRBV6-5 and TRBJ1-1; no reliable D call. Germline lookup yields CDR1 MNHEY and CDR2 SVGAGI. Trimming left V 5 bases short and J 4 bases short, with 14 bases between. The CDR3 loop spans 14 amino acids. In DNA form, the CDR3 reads TGTGCCAGCAGTACTCGGGATTGGGGCACTGAAGCTTTCTTT. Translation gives CASSTRDWGTEAFF.

The chain's CDR3 is CASKAGETGELFF. DNA for the CDR3: TGTGCCAGCAAGGCAGGGGAGACCGGGGAGCTGTTTTTT. V and J are TRBV2 and TRBJ2-2; a weak D match, TRBD1 (6 bases). The CDR3 runs 13 residues. Germline CDR1 and CDR2: SNHLY and FYNNEI. V was shortened by 7 bases and J by 5 bases, with 11 bases between the two germline ends.

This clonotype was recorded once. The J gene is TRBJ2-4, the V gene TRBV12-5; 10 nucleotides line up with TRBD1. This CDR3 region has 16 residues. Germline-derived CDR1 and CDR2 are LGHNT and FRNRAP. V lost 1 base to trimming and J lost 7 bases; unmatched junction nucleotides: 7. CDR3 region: CASGLDRDRGNNIQYF. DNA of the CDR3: TGTGCTAGTGGTTTGGATCGGGACAGGGGTAATAACATTCAGTACTTC.

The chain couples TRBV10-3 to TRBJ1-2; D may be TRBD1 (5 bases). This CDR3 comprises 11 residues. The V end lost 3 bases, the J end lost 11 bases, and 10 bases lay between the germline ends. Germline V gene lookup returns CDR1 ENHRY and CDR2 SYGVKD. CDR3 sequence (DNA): TGTGCCATCAGTGAACCCGCAGGGTACACCTTC. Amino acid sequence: CAISEPAGYTF.

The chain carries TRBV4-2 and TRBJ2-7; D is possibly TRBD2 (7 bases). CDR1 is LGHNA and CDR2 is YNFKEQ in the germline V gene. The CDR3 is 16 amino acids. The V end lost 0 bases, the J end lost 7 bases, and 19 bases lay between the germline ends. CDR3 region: CASSQDLGGGAEEQYF. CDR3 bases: TGTGCCAGCAGCCAAGATCTTGGTGGGGGGGCTGAAGAGCAGTACTTC.

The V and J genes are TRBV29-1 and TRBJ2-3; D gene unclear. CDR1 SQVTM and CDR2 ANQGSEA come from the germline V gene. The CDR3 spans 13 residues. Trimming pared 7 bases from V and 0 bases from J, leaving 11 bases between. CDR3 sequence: CSAINSSTDTQYF. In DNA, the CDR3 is TGCAGCGCCATTAACAGTAGCACAGATACGCAGTATTTT.

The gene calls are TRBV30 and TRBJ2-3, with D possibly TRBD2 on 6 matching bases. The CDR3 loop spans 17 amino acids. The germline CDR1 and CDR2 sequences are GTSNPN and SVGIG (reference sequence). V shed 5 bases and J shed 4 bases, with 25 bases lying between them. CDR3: CAWGRGRMVGDADTQYF. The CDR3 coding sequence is TGTGCCTGGGGTCGAGGGAGGATGGTGGGGGATGCAGATACGCAGTATTTT.

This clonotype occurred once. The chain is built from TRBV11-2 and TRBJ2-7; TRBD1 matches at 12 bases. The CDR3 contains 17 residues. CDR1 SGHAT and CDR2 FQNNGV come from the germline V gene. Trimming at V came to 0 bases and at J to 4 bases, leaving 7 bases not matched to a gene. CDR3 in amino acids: CASSLELGTGGLYEQYF. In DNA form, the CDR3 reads TGTGCCAGCAGCTTAGAGCTTGGGACAGGGGGCCTTTACGAGCAGTACTTC.

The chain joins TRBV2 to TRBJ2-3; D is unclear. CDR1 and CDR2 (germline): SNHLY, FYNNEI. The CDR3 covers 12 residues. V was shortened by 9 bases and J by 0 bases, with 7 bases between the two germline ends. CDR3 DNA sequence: TGTGCCAGTCTCCTTAGCACAGATACGCAGTATTTT. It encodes CASLLSTDTQYF.

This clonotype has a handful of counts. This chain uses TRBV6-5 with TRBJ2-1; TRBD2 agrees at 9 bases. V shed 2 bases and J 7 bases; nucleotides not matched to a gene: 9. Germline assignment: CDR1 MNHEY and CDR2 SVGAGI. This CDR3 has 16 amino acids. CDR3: CASSYGAGGMYNEQFF. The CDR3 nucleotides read TGTGCCAGCAGTTACGGGGCGGGGGGGATGTATAATGAGCAGTTCTTC.

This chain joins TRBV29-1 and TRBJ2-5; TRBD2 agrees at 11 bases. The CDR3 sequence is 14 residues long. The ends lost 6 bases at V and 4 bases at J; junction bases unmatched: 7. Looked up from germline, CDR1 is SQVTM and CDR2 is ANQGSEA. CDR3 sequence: CSVAPTSGGETQYF. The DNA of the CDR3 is TGCAGCGTGGCTCCTACTAGCGGGGGAGAGACCCAGTACTTC.

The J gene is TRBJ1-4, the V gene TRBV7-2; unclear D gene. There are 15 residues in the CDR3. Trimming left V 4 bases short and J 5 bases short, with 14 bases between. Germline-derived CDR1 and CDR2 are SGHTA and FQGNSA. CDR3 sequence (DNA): TGTGCCAGCAGCTCAGCGCTTCAGGTCAATGAAAAACTGTTTTTT. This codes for CASSSALQVNEKLFF.

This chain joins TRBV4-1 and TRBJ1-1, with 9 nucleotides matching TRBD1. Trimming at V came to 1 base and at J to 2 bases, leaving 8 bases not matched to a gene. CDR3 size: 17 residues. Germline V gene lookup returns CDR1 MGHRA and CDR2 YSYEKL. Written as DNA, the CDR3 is TGCGCCAGCAGCCAAGGTTCCGGGACAGGGCTCAACACTGAAGCTTTCTTT. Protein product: CASSQGSGTGLNTEAFF.

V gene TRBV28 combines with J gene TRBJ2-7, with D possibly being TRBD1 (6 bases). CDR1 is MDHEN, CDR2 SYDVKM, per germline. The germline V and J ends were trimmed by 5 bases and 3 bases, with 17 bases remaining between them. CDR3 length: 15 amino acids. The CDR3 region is CASSPQGKGFYEQYF. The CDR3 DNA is TGTGCCAGCAGTCCCCAGGGGAAGGGCTTCTACGAGCAGTACTTC. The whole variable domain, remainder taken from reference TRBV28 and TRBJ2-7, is DVKVTQSSRYLVKRTGEKVFLECVQDMDHENMFWYRQDPGLGLRLIYFSYDVKMKEKGDIPEGYSVSREKKERFSLILESASTNQTSMYLCASSPQGKGFYEQYFGPGTRLTVT.

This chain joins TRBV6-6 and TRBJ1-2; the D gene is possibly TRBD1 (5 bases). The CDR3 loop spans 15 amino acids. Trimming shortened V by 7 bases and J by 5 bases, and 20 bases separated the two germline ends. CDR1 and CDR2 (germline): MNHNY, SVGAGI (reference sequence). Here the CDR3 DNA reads TGTGCCAGCACCTCAGTTCAGGGTCGGAGGTATGGCTACACCTTC. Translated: CASTSVQGRRYGYTF.

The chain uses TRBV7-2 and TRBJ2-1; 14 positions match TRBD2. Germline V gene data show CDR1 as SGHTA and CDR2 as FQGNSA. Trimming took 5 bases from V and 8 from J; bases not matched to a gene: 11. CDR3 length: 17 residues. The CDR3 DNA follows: TGTGCCAGCAGCCCAAGACTAGCGGGAGGGTTGCGGGATGAGCAGTTCTTC. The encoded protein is CASSPRLAGGLRDEQFF.

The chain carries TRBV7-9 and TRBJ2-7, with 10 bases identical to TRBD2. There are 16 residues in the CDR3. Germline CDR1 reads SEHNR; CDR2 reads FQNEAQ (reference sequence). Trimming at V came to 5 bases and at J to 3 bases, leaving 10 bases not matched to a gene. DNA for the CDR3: TGTGCCAGCAGCCGCACCGGGACTAGCGACAGCTACGAGCAGTACTTC. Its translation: CASSRTGTSDSYEQYF.

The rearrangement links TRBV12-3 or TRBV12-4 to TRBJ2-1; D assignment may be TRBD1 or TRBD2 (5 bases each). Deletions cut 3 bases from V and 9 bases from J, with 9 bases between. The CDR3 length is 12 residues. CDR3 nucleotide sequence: TGTGCCAGCAGTTTTCGAGGGGTTGAGCAGTTCTTC. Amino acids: CASSFRGVEQFF.

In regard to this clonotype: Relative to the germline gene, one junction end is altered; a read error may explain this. CDR3 nucleotides: TGTGCCAACTCACCAAGGGACGGAAACACCATATATTTT. Translating gives CANSPRDGNTIYF. V and J are TRBV18 and TRBJ1-3; TRBD1 might be the D (5 bases). Germline CDR1 KGHSH, CDR2 LQKENI. The CDR3 loop spans 13 amino acids.

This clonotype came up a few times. CDR3 amino acids: CASSESYGYTF. The CDR3 DNA sequence: TGTGCCAGCAGTGAGTCCTATGGCTACACCTTC. The chain has TRBV25-1 and TRBJ1-2; D call uncertain. V was cut by 3 bases and J by 4 bases, with 3 bases left in between. CDR1 is MGHDK and CDR2 is SYGVNS in the germline V gene. The length of the CDR3 is 11 residues.

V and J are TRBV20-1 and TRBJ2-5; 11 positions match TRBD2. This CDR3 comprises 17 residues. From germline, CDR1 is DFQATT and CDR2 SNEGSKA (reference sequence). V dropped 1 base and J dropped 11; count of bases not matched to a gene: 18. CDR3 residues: CSARGSSGGWSENEQYF. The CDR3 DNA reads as TGCAGTGCTAGAGGGTCTAGCGGGGGGTGGAGTGAGAATGAGCAGTACTTC.

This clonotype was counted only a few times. This CDR3 reads CASSDRDDYGYTF. In nucleotides, the CDR3 is TGTGCCAGCAGTGACCGGGACGACTATGGCTACACCTTC. The J gene is TRBJ1-2, the V gene TRBV25-1; TRBD1 is a possible D gene (5 bases). Trimming stripped 3 bases from V and 3 bases from J, with 8 bases between. The V gene's germline CDR1 is MGHDK and CDR2 SYGVNS. The CDR3 covers 13 residues.